This T cell receptor (beta chain) was profiled in a study of shared clonotypes between healthy human individuals. General study findings and limits: Larger richness was generally estimated for naive than memory subsets. Non-shared clonotypes displayed generation probabilities falling below those of clonotypes present in all four donors.

The CDR3 totals 14 residues. CDR1 MDHEN and CDR2 SYDVKM come from the germline V gene. V dropped 2 bases and J dropped 4 bases, with 11 bases sitting between them. TCRdb keeps only in-frame clones here, not all; method: immunoSEQ multiplex PCR. Of about 2 million clones in the sample, 90% to 95% were seen once. Concerning this clone itself: Its antigen is undetermined.

V usage is TRBV28 and J usage is TRBJ1-2; no clear D. This TCR came from a man between 18 and 29 years old in good health. Sequencing input: naive CD4+ T cells sorted from blood. Subset specified: CD45RA+ positively selected. The CDR3 sequence: CASSLPGSTYGYTF. The DNA of the CDR3 is TGTGCCAGCAGTTTACCAGGCTCAACCTATGGCTACACCTTC.